This TCR beta chain was captured in a study of cytomegalovirus exposure and HLA in healthy donors. At the level of the study: In a later analysis, the roughly 130 validation repertoires were reported to have used the same platform as the 600 to 700 first-cohort repertoires. Broader study findings: In vitro work confirmed that a few CMV-associated chains recognize CMV antigens.

Profiling relied on immunoSEQ multiplex PCR, and the TCRdb table lists in-frame clones only, not all of them. This table has approximately 260,000 clones, 65% to 90% appearing once. A roughly 120-subject validation cohort, separate from the approximately 670-subject first cohort, supplied the donors. Turning to this clone: The antigen is undetermined.

Germline CDR1 and CDR2: SEHNR and FQNEAQ (reference sequence). V was shortened by 8 bases and J by 3 bases, with 16 bases between the two germline ends. The CDR3 is 14 amino acids. The sequenced sample consisted of PBMCs. The chain links TRBV7-9 to TRBJ1-2; no reliable D call. This receptor was taken from a woman aged 18-30 years in good health and CMV-seronegative. Here the CDR3 DNA reads TGTGCCAGCCATAAAGAGGGCGAGGACTATGGCTACACCTTC. Translated: CASHKEGEDYGYTF.